The present T cell receptor beta chain was sequenced within a study of blood T cell repertoires in COVID-19 (TCRdb year 2020). Turning to the overall study: Samples covering the acute and convalescent phases of COVID-19 were provided by collaborators in the United States, Italy and Spain. Where available, HLA class I and class II types were taken from metadata supplied by the sample provider and were not determined by assay-based typing. Samples came from the ongoing ImmuneRACE study (first 160 participants) plus 1,254 subjects from 6 global collaborators. The material from the prospective study consisted of cDNA or gDNA derived from T cells, B-cell-depleted T cells, or PBMCs. Nearly every sample came with metadata listing a de-identified subject ID, COVID-19 status, age in years and sex. The repertoires were released in a freely available public database meant as a resource for research on the immune response to SARS-CoV-2. The dataset comprised deeply sampled blood TCRbeta repertoires from subjects exposed to, actively infected with, or recovered from COVID-19.

Broad study findings and their caveats: Clinical and demographic metadata were provided uncurated, with the amount varying by source and participant.

Notes on this clone: There is no known antigen for this receptor. Per-base quality was not reported, and no clone a single base away is much larger than it.

Its CDR3 holds 11 amino acids, cysteine through phenylalanine. Only the CDR3 region is kept as DNA, spanning 33 bases read in frame from base 1. The germline V gene (reference sequence) supplies CDR1 DFQATT and CDR2 SNEGSKA. The V and J ends are trimmed by 6 bases and 7 bases, leaving 11 bases between them. Whole blood was collected in K2EDTA tubes by collaborating institutions according to the institutions' own protocols. For TCRbeta analysis, collaborators shipped samples in one of three forms: frozen whole blood, isolated PBMCs, or DNA extracted from either of those sample types. TCRbeta CDR3 regions were amplified from genomic DNA using the immunoSEQ Assay, a bias-controlled multiplex PCR. As for the authors' bioinformatics: The number of nucleated cells in each sample was estimated from the amplification of reference gene primers within the assay. To quantify the absolute abundance of each unique TCRbeta CDR3 rearrangement, sequence reads were collapsed and filtered. Productive Simpson clonality was computed per sample as the square root of Simpson's diversity index over productive rearrangements. Imported from immuneACCESS, the table was reduced by TCRdb to in-frame sequences with V and J called. These copies leave out some clones; in studies compared against another copy, an unresolved V gene accounts for under half, and the cause of the remainder is not known. From that table come the V and J calls and clone size; the DNA was used to work out D and trimming. This sample is represented by some 83,000 clones; around nine tenths of them were singletons. Around 7.8% of the sample comes from the top ten.

What was sequenced was peripheral blood. The chain is made from TRBV20-1 and TRBJ2-3, with a weak D call of TRBD1 (5 bases match). The sequence was obtained from a man of 80 years or more with active or convalescent COVID-19. In nucleotides, the sequence is TGCAGTGCGAATCGACAGAATACGCAGTATTTT. It is translated as CSANRQNTQYF.